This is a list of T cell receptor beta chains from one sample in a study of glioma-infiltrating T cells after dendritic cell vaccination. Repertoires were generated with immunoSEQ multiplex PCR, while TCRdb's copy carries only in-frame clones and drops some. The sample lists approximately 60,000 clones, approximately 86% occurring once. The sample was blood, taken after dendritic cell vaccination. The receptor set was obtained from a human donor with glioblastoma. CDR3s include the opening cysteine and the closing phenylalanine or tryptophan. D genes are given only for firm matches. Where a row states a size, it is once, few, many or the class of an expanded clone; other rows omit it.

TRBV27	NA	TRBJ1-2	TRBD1	TGTGCCAGCACTACAGGGGGCAGTGGCTACACCTTC	CASTTGGSGYTF
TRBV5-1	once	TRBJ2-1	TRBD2	TGCGCCAGCAGCTTGGCCCTAGCGGGAGGGTTAGTAAATGAGCAGTTCTTC	CASSLALAGGLVNEQFF
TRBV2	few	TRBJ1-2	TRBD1	TGTGCCAGCAGTGATGGGACAGGGGGTTTTAGCTACACCTTC	CASSDGTGGFSYTF
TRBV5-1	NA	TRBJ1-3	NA	TGCGCCAGCAGCTTGGGAGGGACAAACTCTGGAAACACCATATATTTT	CASSLGGTNSGNTIYF
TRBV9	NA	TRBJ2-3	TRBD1	TGTGCCAGCAGCGATCACCCCGGGCAGGGGGTCGCAGATACGCAGTATTTT	CASSDHPGQGVADTQYF
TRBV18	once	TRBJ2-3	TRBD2	TGTGCCAGCTCACTACTAGCGGGGGGGCCCACAGATACGCAGTATTTT	CASSLLAGGPTDTQYF
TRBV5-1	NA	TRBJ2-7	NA	TGCGCCAGCAGCGCAATGATGAGCTCCTACGAGCAGTACTTC	CASSAMMSSYEQYF
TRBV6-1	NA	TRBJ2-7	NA	TGTGCCAGCAGTATGAGGACTTCCTACGAGCAGTACTTC	CASSMRTSYEQYF
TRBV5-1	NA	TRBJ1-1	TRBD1	TGCGCCAGCAGCTATTTCAGAGATCGGACAGGGGGAGGGGAGGACACTGAAGCTTTCTTT	CASSYFRDRTGGGEDTEAFF
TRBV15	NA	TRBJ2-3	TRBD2	TGTGCCACCAGTGGGGAGGGAACTAGCACAGATACGCAGTATTTT	CATSGEGTSTDTQYF
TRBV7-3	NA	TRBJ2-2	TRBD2	TGTGCCAGCAGCTATAGCGGGCCGAACACCGGGGAGCTGTTTTTT	CASSYSGPNTGELFF
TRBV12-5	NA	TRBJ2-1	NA	TGTGCTAGTGGCATCGGGAGTGTCTACAATGAGCAGTTCTTC	CASGIGSVYNEQFF
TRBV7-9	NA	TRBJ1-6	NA	TGTGCCAGCAGCCTGGGGGGAGGGACCCGTGACAATTCACCCCTCCACTTT	CASSLGGGTRDNSPLHF
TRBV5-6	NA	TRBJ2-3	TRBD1	TGTGCCAGCAGCCACCGGACAGGTAGCACAGATACGCAGTATTTT	CASSHRTGSTDTQYF
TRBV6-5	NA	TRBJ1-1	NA	TGTGCCAGCAGAATTGGGGTCAGGGGTCGTGAAGCTTTCTTT	CASRIGVRGREAFF
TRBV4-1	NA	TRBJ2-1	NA	TGCGCCAGCACCCCCACAGAAACCACTTACAATGAGCAGTTCTTC	CASTPTETTYNEQFF
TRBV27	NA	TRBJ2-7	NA	TGTGCCAGCAGTTTGGGCAGGGGAGGGCACGAGCAGTACTTC	CASSLGRGGHEQYF
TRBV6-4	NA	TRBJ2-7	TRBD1	TGTGCCAGCAGTGAGGGACAGGGGGAATACGAGCAGTACTTC	CASSEGQGEYEQYF
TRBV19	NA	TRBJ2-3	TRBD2	TGTGCCAGTAGGGAGCGCGGGACTAGTGGTATAGATACGCAGTATTTT	CASRERGTSGIDTQYF
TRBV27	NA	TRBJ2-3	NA	TGTGCCAGCAGTACGTGGGCGGGCCGGGGGGATACGCAGTATTTT	CASSTWAGRGDTQYF
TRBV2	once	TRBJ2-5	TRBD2	TGTGCCAGCAGGACGGGGGGAGGGCCAGGGGAGACCCAGTACTTC	CASRTGGGPGETQYF
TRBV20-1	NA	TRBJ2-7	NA	TGCAGTGCGGCTACAGGGTTCGAGCAGTACTTC	CSAATGFEQYF
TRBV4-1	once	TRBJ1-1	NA	TGCGCCAGCAGCCAAGCCATACAGGCCACTGAAGCTTTCTTT	CASSQAIQATEAFF
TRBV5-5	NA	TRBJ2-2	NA	TGTGCCAGCAGCTTCTCGTCCGGGGAGCTGTTTTTT	CASSFSSGELFF
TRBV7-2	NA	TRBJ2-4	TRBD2	TGTGCCAGCAGCCCACTAGCGGTTAAAAACATTCAGTACTTC	CASSPLAVKNIQYF
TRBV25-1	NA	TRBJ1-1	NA	TGTGCCAGCACCCCCTCAGTTATGAACACTGAAGCTTTCTTT	CASTPSVMNTEAFF